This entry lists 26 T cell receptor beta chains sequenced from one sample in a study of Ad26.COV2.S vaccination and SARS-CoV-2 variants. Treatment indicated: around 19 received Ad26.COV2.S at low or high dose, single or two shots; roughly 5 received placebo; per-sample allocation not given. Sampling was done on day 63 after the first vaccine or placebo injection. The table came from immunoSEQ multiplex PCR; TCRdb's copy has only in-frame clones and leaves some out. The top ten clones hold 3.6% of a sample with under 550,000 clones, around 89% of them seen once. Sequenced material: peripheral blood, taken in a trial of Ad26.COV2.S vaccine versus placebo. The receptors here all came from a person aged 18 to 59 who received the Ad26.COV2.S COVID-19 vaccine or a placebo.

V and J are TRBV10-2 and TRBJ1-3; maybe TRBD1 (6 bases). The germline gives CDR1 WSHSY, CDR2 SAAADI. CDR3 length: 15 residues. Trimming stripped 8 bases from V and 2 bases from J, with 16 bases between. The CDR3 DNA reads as TGCGCCAGCGCCTCCTCGCAGGGGCCTGGAAACACCATATATTTT. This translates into CASASSQGPGNTIYF.

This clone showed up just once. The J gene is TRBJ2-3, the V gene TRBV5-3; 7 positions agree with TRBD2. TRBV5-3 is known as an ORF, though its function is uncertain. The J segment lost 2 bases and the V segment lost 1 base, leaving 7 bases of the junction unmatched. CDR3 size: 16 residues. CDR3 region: CARSLLEGGDTDTQYF. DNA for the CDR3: TGTGCCAGAAGCTTGTTAGAGGGAGGGGACACAGATACGCAGTATTTT.

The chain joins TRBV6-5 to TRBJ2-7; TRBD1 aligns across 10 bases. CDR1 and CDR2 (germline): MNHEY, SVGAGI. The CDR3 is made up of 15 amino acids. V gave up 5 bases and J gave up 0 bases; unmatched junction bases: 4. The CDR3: CASSTRTGGSYEQYF. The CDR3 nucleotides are TGTGCCAGCAGTACTAGGACAGGGGGCTCCTACGAGCAGTACTTC.

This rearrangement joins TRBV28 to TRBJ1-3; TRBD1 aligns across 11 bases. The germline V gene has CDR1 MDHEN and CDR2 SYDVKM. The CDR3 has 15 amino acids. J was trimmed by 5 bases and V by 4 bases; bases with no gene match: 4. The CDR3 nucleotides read TGTGCCAGCAGTTCCCAGGACAGGGGGCGAAACACCATATATTTT. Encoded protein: CASSSQDRGRNTIYF.

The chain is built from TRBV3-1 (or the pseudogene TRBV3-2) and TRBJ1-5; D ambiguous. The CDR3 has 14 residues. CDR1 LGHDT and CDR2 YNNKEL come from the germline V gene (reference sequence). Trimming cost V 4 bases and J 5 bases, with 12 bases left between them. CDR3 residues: CASSRGARDQPQHF. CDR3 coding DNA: TGTGCCAGCAGCCGAGGAGCCAGAGATCAGCCCCAGCATTTT.

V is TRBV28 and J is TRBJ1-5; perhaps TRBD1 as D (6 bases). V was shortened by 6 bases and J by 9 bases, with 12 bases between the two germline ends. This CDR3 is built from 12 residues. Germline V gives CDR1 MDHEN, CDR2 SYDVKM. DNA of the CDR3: TGTGCCAGCAGGAAACAGGGAAGGCCCCAGCATTTT. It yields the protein CASRKQGRPQHF.

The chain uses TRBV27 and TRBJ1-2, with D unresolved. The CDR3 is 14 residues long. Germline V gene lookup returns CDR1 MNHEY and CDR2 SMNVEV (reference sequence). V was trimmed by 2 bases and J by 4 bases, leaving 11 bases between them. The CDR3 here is CASSLKREIYGYTF. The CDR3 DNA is TGTGCCAGCAGTTTAAAGAGGGAGATCTATGGCTACACCTTC.

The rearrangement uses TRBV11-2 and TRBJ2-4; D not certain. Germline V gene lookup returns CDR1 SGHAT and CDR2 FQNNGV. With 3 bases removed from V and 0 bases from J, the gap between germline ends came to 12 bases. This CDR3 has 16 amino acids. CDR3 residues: CASSFGRSLAKNIQYF. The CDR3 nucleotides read TGTGCCAGCAGCTTTGGCAGGTCCTTAGCCAAAAACATTCAGTACTTC.

As DNA, the CDR3 is TGCGCCAGCAGCCAAGAAAGGCGAGCTTTCTTT. Protein product: CASSQERRAFF. This chain uses TRBV4-1 with TRBJ1-1, with D uncertain. The CDR3 is 11 residues long. Trimming took 0 bases from V and 10 from J, leaving 6 bases between them. The germline V gene encodes CDR1 MGHRA and CDR2 YSYEKL.

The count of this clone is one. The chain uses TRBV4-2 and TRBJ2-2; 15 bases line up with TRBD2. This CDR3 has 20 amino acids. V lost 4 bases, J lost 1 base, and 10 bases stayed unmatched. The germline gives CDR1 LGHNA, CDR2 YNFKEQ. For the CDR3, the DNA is TGTGCCAGCAGCCTACAGGGTGGGACTAGCGGGGGGTTGAACACCGGGGAGCTGTTTTTT. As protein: CASSLQGGTSGGLNTGELFF.

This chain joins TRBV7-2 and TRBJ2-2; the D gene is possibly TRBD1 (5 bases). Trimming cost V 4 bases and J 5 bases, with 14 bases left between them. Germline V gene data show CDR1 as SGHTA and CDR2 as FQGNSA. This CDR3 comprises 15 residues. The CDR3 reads CASSSAGYGTGELFF. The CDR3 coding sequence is TGTGCCAGCAGCTCCGCAGGGTACGGGACCGGGGAGCTGTTTTTT.

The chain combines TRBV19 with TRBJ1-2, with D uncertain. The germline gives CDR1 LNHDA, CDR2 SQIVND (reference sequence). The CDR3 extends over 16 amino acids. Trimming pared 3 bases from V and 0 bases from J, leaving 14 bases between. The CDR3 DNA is TGTGCCAGTAGTATTTATGGAGCCCTCACTAACTATGGCTACACCTTC. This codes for CASSIYGALTNYGYTF.

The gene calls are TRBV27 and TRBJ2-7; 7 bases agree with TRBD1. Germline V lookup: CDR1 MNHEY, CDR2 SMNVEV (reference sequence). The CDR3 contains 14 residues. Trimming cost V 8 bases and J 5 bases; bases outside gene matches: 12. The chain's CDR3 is CASAHLDRSHEQYF. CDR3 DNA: TGTGCCAGCGCCCATTTGGACAGGTCCCACGAGCAGTACTTC.

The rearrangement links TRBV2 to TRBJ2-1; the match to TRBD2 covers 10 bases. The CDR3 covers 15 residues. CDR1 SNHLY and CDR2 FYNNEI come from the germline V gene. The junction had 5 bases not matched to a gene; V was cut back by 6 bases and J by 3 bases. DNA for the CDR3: TGTGCCAGCAGAGTAGCGGGGGGACACTACAATGAGCAGTTCTTC. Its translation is CASRVAGGHYNEQFF.

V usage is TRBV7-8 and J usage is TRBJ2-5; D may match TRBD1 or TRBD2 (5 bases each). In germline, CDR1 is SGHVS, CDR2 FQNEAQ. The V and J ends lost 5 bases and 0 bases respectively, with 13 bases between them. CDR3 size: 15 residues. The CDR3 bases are TGTGCCAGCAGCCGAGACAGCGGTTACCAAGAGACCCAGTACTTC. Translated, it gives CASSRDSGYQETQYF.

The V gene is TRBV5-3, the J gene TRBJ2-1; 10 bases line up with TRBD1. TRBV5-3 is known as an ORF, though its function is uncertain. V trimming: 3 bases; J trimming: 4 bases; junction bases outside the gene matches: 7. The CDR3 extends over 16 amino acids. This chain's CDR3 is CARSSPRDRGYNEQFF. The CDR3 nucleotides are TGTGCCAGAAGCTCCCCCCGGGACAGGGGTTACAATGAGCAGTTCTTC.

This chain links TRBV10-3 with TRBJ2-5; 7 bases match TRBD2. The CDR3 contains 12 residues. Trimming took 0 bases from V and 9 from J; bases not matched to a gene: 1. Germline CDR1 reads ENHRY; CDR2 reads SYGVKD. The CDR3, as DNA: TGTGCCATCAGTGAGTCACTAGCGTCCCAGTACTTC. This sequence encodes CAISESLASQYF.

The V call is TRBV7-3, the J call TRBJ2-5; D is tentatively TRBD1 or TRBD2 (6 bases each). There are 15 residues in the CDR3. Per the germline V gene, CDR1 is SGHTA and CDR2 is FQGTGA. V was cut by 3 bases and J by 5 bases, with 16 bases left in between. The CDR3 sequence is CASSLGTGARETQYF. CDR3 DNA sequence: TGTGCCAGCAGCTTGGGTACGGGGGCTCGGGAGACCCAGTACTTC.

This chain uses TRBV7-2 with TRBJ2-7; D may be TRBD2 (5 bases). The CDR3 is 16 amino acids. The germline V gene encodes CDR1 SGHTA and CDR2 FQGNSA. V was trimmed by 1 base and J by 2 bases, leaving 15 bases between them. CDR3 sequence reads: CASSLDRAGGAYEQYF. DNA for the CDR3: TGTGCCAGCAGCTTAGATAGGGCGGGTGGGGCCTACGAGCAGTACTTC.

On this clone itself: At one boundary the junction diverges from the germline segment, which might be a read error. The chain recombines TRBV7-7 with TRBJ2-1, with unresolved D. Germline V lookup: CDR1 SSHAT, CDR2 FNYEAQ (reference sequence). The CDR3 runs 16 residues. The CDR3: CASSPTGVYSYNEQFF. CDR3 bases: TGTGCTAGCAGCCCCACCGGCGTCTACTCCTACAATGAGCAGTTCTTC.

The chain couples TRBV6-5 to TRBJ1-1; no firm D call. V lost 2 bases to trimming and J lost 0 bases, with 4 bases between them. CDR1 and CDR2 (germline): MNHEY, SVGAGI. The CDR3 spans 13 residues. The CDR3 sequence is CASSYNVNTEAFF. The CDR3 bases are TGTGCCAGCAGTTACAACGTGAACACTGAAGCTTTCTTT.

CDR3 in DNA: TGTGCCAGCTCAGCGTACAGGGGGCAATATGGGCACTATGGCTACACCTTC. This encodes CASSAYRGQYGHYGYTF. This chain links TRBV18 with TRBJ1-2; TRBD1 agrees at 9 bases. With 5 bases clipped from V and 3 bases from J, the junction kept 13 bases outside the gene matches. The V gene's germline CDR1 is KGHSH and CDR2 LQKENI. The CDR3 runs to 17 residues.

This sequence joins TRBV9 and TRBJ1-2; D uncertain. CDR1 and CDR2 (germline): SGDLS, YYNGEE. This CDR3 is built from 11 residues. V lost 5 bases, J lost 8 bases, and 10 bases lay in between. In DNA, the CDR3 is TGTGCCAGCAGTGATCAGCTGGGCTACACCTTC. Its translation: CASSDQLGYTF.

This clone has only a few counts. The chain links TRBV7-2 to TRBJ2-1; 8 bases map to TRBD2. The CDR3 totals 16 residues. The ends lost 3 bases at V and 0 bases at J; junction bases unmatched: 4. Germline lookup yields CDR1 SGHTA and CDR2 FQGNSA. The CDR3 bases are TGTGCCAGCAGCTTCGCGGGGGGCCCCTCCTACAATGAGCAGTTCTTC. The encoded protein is CASSFAGGPSYNEQFF.

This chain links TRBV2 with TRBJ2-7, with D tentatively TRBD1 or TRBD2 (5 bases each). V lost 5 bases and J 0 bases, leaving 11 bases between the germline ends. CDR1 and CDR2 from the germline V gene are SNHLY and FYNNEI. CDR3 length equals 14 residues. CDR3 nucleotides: TGTGCCAGCAGTCCCGGGACCAACTCCTACGAGCAGTACTTC. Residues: CASSPGTNSYEQYF. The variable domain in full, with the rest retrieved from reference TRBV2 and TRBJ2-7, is EPEVTQTPSHQVTQMGQEVILRCVPISNHLYFYWYRQILGQKVEFLVSFYNNEISEKSEIFDDQFSVERPDGSNFTLKIRSTKLEDSAMYFCASSPGTNSYEQYFGPGTRLTVT.

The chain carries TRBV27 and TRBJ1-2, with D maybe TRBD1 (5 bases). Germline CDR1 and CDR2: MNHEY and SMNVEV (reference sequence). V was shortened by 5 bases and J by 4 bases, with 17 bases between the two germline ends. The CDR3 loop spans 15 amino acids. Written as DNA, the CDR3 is TGTGCCAGCAGTGTCGACGCCCAGGGCGGCTATGGCTACACCTTC. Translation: CASSVDAQGGYGYTF.